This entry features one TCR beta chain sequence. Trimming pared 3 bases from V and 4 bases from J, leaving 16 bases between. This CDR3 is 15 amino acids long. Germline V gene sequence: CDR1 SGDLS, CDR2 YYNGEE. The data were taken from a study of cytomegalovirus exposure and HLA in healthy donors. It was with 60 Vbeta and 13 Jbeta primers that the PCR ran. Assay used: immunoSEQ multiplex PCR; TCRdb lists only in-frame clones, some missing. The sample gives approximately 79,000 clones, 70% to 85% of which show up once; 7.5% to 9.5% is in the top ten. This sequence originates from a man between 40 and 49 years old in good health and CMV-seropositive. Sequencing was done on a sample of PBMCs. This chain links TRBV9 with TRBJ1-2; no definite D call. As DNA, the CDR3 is TGTGCCAGCAGCGCTGAACAGAGAGCCATCTATGGCTACACCTTC. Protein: CASSAEQRAIYGYTF.